These T cell receptor beta chains were read from a single sample in a study of CD8+ T cells in alopecia areata. Some clones are missing from TCRdb's copy, which holds only in-frame ones; the method was immunoSEQ multiplex PCR. The sample holds fewer than 250,000 clones, approximately 56% seen once. The source was CD4+ T cells sorted from blood, collected at week 4, from a patient treated with tofacitinib. The origin of the receptors is a human donor with alopecia areata. Each CDR3 is given with its conserved first and last residue. The D gene is left open where the match is weak. Not every row has a clone size; where given, it reads once, few, many or a size class.

d_call clone_size j_call v_call cdr3_aa cdr3_nt
- - TRBJ2-5 TRBV29-1 CSLRGGTRVETQYF TGCAGCCTAAGGGGCGGTACGAGGGTGGAGACCCAGTACTTC
TRBD1 - TRBJ2-7 TRBV18 CASSGQGAAYEQYF TGTGCCAGCTCAGGACAGGGGGCGGCATACGAGCAGTACTTC
- - TRBJ2-1 TRBV5-1 CASSVGPYNEQFF TGCGCCAGCAGCGTCGGACCCTACAATGAGCAGTTCTTC
- - TRBJ2-5 TRBV28 CASSPSGPGRRFGYF TGTGCCAGCAGTCCTTCGGGACCTGGAAGAAGATTCGGATACTTC
- - TRBJ2-2 TRBV18 CASSLRRENTGELFF TGTGCCAGCTCACTAAGAAGAGAGAACACCGGGGAGCTGTTTTTT
- - TRBJ1-5 TRBV15 CATSRDGLSNQPQHF TGTGCCACCAGCAGAGATGGGCTGAGCAATCAGCCCCAGCATTTT
- - TRBJ2-7 TRBV30 CAWAARDEQYF TGTGCCTGGGCCGCCAGAGACGAGCAGTACTTC
- - TRBJ2-5 TRBV7-9 CASSPVGTYGRETQYF TGTGCCAGCAGCCCCGTTGGGACCTACGGCCGAGAGACCCAGTACTTC
TRBD2 - TRBJ2-2 TRBV5-1 CASSLAAGGNTGELFF TGCGCCAGCAGCTTGGCAGCGGGAGGTAACACCGGGGAGCTGTTTTTT
- - TRBJ2-5 TRBV29-1 CSVEDPSEGGGLETQYF TGCAGCGTTGAAGACCCCTCGGAGGGGGGCGGATTAGAGACCCAGTACTTC
- - TRBJ2-5 TRBV10-3 CAISSLGGEETQYF TGTGCCATCAGTTCCCTTGGGGGCGAAGAGACCCAGTACTTC
- - TRBJ2-5 TRBV15 CATSIRQETQYF TGTGCCACCAGCATCCGCCAAGAGACCCAGTACTTC
- - TRBJ2-5 TRBV30 CAWSIEETQYF TGTGCCTGGAGTATAGAGGAGACCCAGTACTTC
- - TRBJ2-2 TRBV4-3 CASSQGAPGELFF TGCGCCAGCAGCCAAGGGGCTCCCGGGGAGCTGTTTTTT
- - TRBJ1-1 TRBV9 CASNRQAGWDTEAFF TGTGCCAGCAACAGACAGGCTGGGTGGGACACTGAAGCTTTCTTT
TRBD2 - TRBJ2-1 TRBV25-1 CASSELGSGGYNEQFF TGTGCCAGCAGTGAACTAGGTAGCGGGGGTTACAATGAGCAGTTCTTC
- many TRBJ1-3 TRBV5-1 CASSGGGSGNTIYF TGCGCCAGCAGCGGCGGGGGTTCTGGAAACACCATATATTTT
- once TRBJ2-2 TRBV19 CASSILGGPYTGELFF TGTGCCAGTAGTATCCTCGGGGGGCCTTACACCGGGGAGCTGTTTTTT
- few TRBJ1-5 TRBV6-6 CASASGVQPQHF TGTGCCAGCGCCAGCGGGGTTCAGCCCCAGCATTTT
- - TRBJ1-1 TRBV2 CASSGRLQGAFF TGTGCCAGCAGTGGCAGACTGCAGGGAGCTTTCTTT
TRBD1 once TRBJ2-6 TRBV18 CASSPVQGVSGANVLTF TGTGCCAGCTCACCGGTCCAGGGGGTCTCTGGGGCCAACGTCCTGACTTTC
- few TRBJ1-5 TRBV18 CASSPGSNQPQHF TGTGCCAGCTCACCAGGGAGCAATCAGCCCCAGCATTTT
TRBD1 few TRBJ2-3 TRBV14 CASSPRDRGIDTQYF TGTGCCAGCAGCCCCCGGGACAGGGGGATAGATACGCAGTATTTT
- - TRBJ2-3 TRBV7-9 CASSLDRGGDTQYF TGTGCCAGCAGCTTAGACAGGGGAGGAGATACGCAGTATTTT
TRBD2 - TRBJ2-5 TRBV5-4 CASSFSGGTSGRASETQYF TGTGCCAGCAGCTTTAGCGGAGGGACTAGCGGGAGGGCCTCGGAGACCCAGTACTTC
- many TRBJ2-5 TRBV29-1 CSVERTTSPQETQYF TGCAGCGTTGAACGAACTACGAGCCCTCAAGAGACCCAGTACTTC
- - TRBJ1-2 TRBV30 CAWSRWLGQGQDYGYTF TGTGCCTGGAGTAGGTGGTTGGGACAAGGACAAGACTATGGCTACACCTTC
- - TRBJ2-5 TRBV15 CATSRGQDEETQYF TGTGCCACCAGCAGAGGACAGGACGAAGAGACCCAGTACTTC
- - TRBJ1-2 TRBV2 CASSPWIGYTF TGTGCCAGCAGCCCGTGGATCGGCTACACCTTC
TRBD1 - TRBJ1-1 TRBV2 CASFYRGNTEAFF TGTGCCAGCTTTTACAGGGGGAACACTGAAGCTTTCTTT
- - TRBJ2-3 TRBV4-1 CASSQPGTDTQYF TGCGCCAGCAGCCAGCCGGGCACAGATACGCAGTATTTT
- few TRBJ2-1 TRBV2 CASSYYSGPEQFF TGTGCCAGCAGTTATTATAGTGGGCCTGAGCAGTTCTTC
- - TRBJ1-1 TRBV29-1 CSGGVIMNTEAFF TGCAGCGGGGGGGTTATTATGAACACTGAAGCTTTCTTT
- few TRBJ2-2 TRBV15 CATSETTTGELFF TGTGCCACCAGCGAAACAACCACCGGGGAGCTGTTTTTT
TRBD2 - TRBJ2-3 TRBV29-1 CSVEDGSGSPDTQYF TGCAGCGTTGAAGATGGGAGCGGGAGCCCAGATACGCAGTATTTT
- - TRBJ2-7 TRBV6-1 CASQNRPSYEQYF TGTGCCAGCCAGAACAGGCCATCCTACGAGCAGTACTTC
- - TRBJ2-7 TRBV20-1 CSASGSYEQYF TGCAGTGCTAGCGGCTCCTACGAGCAGTACTTC
- - TRBJ1-2 TRBV5-6 CASSSRQKGYGYTF TGTGCCAGCAGCTCCCGACAGAAAGGCTATGGCTACACCTTC
TRBD2 - TRBJ2-3 TRBV5-1 CASSKLAGGSTDTQYF TGCGCCAGCAGCAAACTAGCGGGAGGGAGCACAGATACGCAGTATTTT
- - TRBJ2-7 TRBV5-1 CASSPQRDRNLEQYF TGCGCCAGCAGCCCACAACGAGACAGGAACTTGGAGCAGTACTTC
- - TRBJ2-5 TRBV19 CASSTGTGETQYF TGTGCCAGTAGTACCGGGACGGGGGAGACCCAGTACTTC
- - TRBJ2-4 TRBV2 CASNKNIQYF TGTGCCAGCAACAAAAACATTCAGTACTTC
- - TRBJ1-1 TRBV29-1 CSVRFLRGGVNTEAFF TGCAGCGTTCGGTTTCTCAGGGGAGGGGTGAACACTGAAGCTTTCTTT
- - TRBJ1-5 TRBV27 CASSPTRTENQPQHF TGTGCCAGCAGTCCAACCCGGACGGAGAATCAGCCCCAGCATTTT
- - TRBJ1-2 TRBV5-1 CASRRTGIGVNYGYTF TGCGCCAGCAGAAGAACAGGGATAGGGGTAAACTATGGCTACACCTTC
- - TRBJ2-5 TRBV25-1 CASTLGETQYF TGTGCCAGCACTCTGGGAGAGACCCAGTACTTC
TRBD2 few TRBJ2-3 TRBV4-3 CASSQEQRETDTQYF TGCGCCAGCAGCCAAGAACAGCGGGAGACAGATACGCAGTATTTT
- - TRBJ2-7 TRBV5-1 CASSPQRADIEQYF TGCGCCAGCAGCCCCCAGCGGGCTGACATTGAGCAGTACTTC
- - TRBJ2-3 TRBV7-2 CASSQQTDTQYF TGTGCCAGCAGCCAACAGACAGATACGCAGTATTTT
TRBD2 few TRBJ2-1 TRBV5-1 CASSLGAGGPNEQFF TGCGCCAGCAGCTTGGGAGCGGGAGGTCCAAATGAGCAGTTCTTC
- few TRBJ1-3 TRBV23-1 CASSKGGNTIYF TGCGCCAGCAGTAAGGGAGGGAACACCATATATTTT
TRBD2 - TRBJ2-2 TRBV5-1 CASSLAASGSTGELFF TGCGCCAGCAGCTTGGCCGCTAGCGGGAGTACCGGGGAGCTGTTTTTT
- - TRBJ1-1 TRBV7-3 CASSLEVHTEAFF TGTGCCAGCAGCTTAGAGGTACACACTGAAGCTTTCTTT
TRBD2 few TRBJ2-2 TRBV27 CASRPGTSGLWELFF TGTGCCAGCAGGCCTGGGACTAGCGGACTATGGGAGCTGTTTTTT